These 25 T cell receptor beta chains were all obtained from the same sample, sequenced in a study of response to subunit inactivated influenza vaccine. TCRdb itself ran the RT-PCR reads through MiXCR, one entry per CDR3 protein. Among about 800,000 distinct CDR3 sequences listed, 21% were seen once. The source was PBMCs from blood, collected less than 6 days after vaccination. Every receptor here comes from a man in his forties or fifties who received an inactivated influenza vaccine.

The rearrangement joins TRBV3-1 to TRBJ2-4, with a weak D call TRBD1 (5 bases). This CDR3 is built from 13 residues. V was cut by 2 bases and J by 8 bases, with 10 bases left in between. Germline V gives CDR1 LGHDT, CDR2 YNNKEL (reference sequence). The CDR3 nucleotides read TGTGCCAGCAGCCAAAGCAGGGCGGACATTCAGTACTTC. Translated: CASSQSRADIQYF.

This clonotype was recorded a few times. The gene calls are TRBV7-8 and TRBJ1-2, with no clear D. The CDR3 runs 14 residues. The germline gives CDR1 SGHVS, CDR2 FQNEAQ. The V end lost 7 bases, the J end lost 3 bases, and 15 bases lay between the germline ends. The CDR3 spells CASNPADLDYGYTF. The CDR3 DNA reads as TGTGCCAGCAATCCGGCAGACCTTGACTATGGCTACACCTTC.

This clonotype has a count of ten or more. The chain joins TRBV12-3 or TRBV12-4 to TRBJ2-5; possibly TRBD2 for D (5 bases). The CDR3 has 14 residues. V gave up 4 bases and J gave up 9 bases, with 18 bases separating them. CDR3 coding DNA: TGTGCCAGCAGTTCCGGGATGGGGATGACGGCCCAGTACTTC. This translates into CASSSGMGMTAQYF.

This clonotype showed up many times. J is TRBJ2-1 and V is TRBV29-1; D is unclear. This CDR3 spans 11 amino acids. CDR1 is SQVTM and CDR2 is ANQGSEA in the germline V gene. The germline V and J ends were trimmed by 8 bases and 7 bases, with 12 bases remaining between them. The chain's CDR3 is CSSKMGNEQFF. The CDR3, as DNA: TGCAGCTCAAAAATGGGGAATGAGCAGTTCTTC.

This clonotype was counted once. CDR3 in DNA: TGCGCCAGCAGCTTGGCACCTAGCGGGGGGGCAGATACGCAGTATTTT. Translating it yields CASSLAPSGGADTQYF. The gene calls are TRBV5-1 and TRBJ2-3; 12 bases map to TRBD2. The V gene's germline CDR1 is SGHRS and CDR2 YFSETQ. Losses at the gene ends were 0 bases for V and 4 bases for J; bases not matched to a gene: 3. This CDR3 has 16 amino acids. Together with reference TRBV5-1 and TRBJ2-3, the CDR3 gives the full variable domain: KAGVTQTPRYLIKTRGQQVTLSCSPISGHRSVSWYQQTPGQGLQFLFEYFSETQRNKGNFPGRFSGRQFSNSRSEMNVSTLELGDSALYLCASSLAPSGGADTQYFGPGTRLTVL.

In its sample, this clonotype was seen a few times. The genes are TRBV6-2 or TRBV6-3 and TRBJ2-1; D gene uncertain. The CDR3 has 15 amino acids. V lost 8 bases and J lost 2, with 16 bases in between. CDR1 is MNHEY, CDR2 SVGEGT, per germline. This CDR3 is CASQSLGLTYNEQFF. The CDR3 DNA sequence: TGTGCCAGCCAGTCCCTAGGTCTCACCTACAATGAGCAGTTCTTC.

CDR3 in amino acids: CASSYAGGDTGELFF. The DNA of the CDR3 is TGTGCCAGCAGTTACGCAGGGGGCGACACCGGGGAGCTGTTTTTT. The chain has TRBV6-5 and TRBJ2-2; 8 bases agree with TRBD1. Trimming at V came to 2 bases and at J to 3 bases, leaving 2 bases not matched to a gene. The CDR3 runs 15 residues. Germline V gene data show CDR1 as MNHEY and CDR2 as SVGAGI.

The CDR3 DNA follows: TGTGCCAGCAGTCACACCTCAGGGGAACCTGGGGCCAACGTCCTGACTTTC. As protein: CASSHTSGEPGANVLTF. The chain joins TRBV7-9 to TRBJ2-6, with D possibly being TRBD1 (6 bases). The CDR3 totals 17 residues. Trimming took 6 bases from V and 2 from J, leaving 17 bases between them. In germline, CDR1 is SEHNR, CDR2 FQNEAQ (reference sequence).

Ten or more counts support this clonotype. The rearrangement links TRBV7-9 to TRBJ2-2; D perhaps matches TRBD1 (6 bases). The CDR3 has 15 amino acids. The ends were cut back, 4 bases at V and 1 base at J, with 10 bases in the middle. Germline V gives CDR1 SEHNR, CDR2 FQNEAQ (reference sequence). DNA for the CDR3: TGTGCCAGCAGCTCAGGGGACCTGAACACCGGGGAGCTGTTTTTT. Residues: CASSSGDLNTGELFF.

This clonotype was observed a handful of times. V usage is TRBV5-1 and J usage is TRBJ2-1; a weak D match, TRBD1 (6 bases). The CDR3 has 21 residues. Trimming shortened V by 0 bases and J by 4 bases, and 29 bases separated the two germline ends. Germline V gives CDR1 SGHRS, CDR2 YFSETQ. The CDR3 sequence: CASSLAFQSGVLGRFYNEQFF. CDR3 nucleotide sequence: TGCGCCAGCAGCTTGGCCTTTCAATCAGGGGTTCTCGGAAGGTTTTACAATGAGCAGTTCTTC.

This chain connects TRBV15 to TRBJ2-2; unclear D gene. The V gene lost 4 bases and the J gene lost 2 bases, with 5 bases spanning the gap. CDR1 and CDR2 from the germline V gene are LNHNV and YYDKDF (reference sequence). CDR3 length equals 13 residues. The CDR3 DNA is TGTGCCACCAGCACCAGTAACACCGGGGAGCTGTTTTTT. Its protein product is CATSTSNTGELFF.

A few counts support this clonotype. V is TRBV12-3 or TRBV12-4 and J is TRBJ2-1; 10 bases line up with TRBD2. V was pared by 5 bases and J by 9 bases, with 10 bases of the junction left unmatched. This CDR3 spans 15 amino acids. The CDR3 here is CASSPSGSLPGEQFF. CDR3 nucleotide sequence: TGTGCCAGCAGTCCTAGCGGGAGTCTGCCCGGTGAGCAGTTCTTC.

The chain uses TRBV12-3 or TRBV12-4 and TRBJ1-4; maybe TRBD1 (6 bases). The CDR3 runs 12 residues. Trimming shortened V by 6 bases and J by 8 bases, and 10 bases separated the two germline ends. The CDR3 spells CASRQGGEKLFF. Here the CDR3 DNA reads TGTGCCAGCAGACAGGGTGGGGAAAAACTGTTTTTT.

This clonotype has only a few counts. The chain has TRBV25-1 and TRBJ2-6; possibly TRBD1 for D (5 bases). The germline CDR1 and CDR2 sequences are MGHDK and SYGVNS. This CDR3 contains 17 residues. Trimming left V 4 bases short and J 3 bases short, with 16 bases between. The chain's CDR3 is CASSVGEVSSGANVLTF. The CDR3 DNA is TGTGCCAGCAGTGTAGGGGAAGTGAGTAGTGGGGCCAACGTCCTGACTTTC.

This chain uses TRBV4-3 with TRBJ2-3, with a weak D call TRBD2 (6 bases). The CDR3 consists of 17 residues. The germline gives CDR1 LGHNA, CDR2 YSLEER. V was clipped by 0 bases and J by 0 bases, with 13 bases between them. The CDR3 protein is CASSQERRRDSTDTQYF. DNA of the CDR3: TGCGCCAGCAGCCAAGAACGAAGGCGGGATAGCACAGATACGCAGTATTTT.

This clonotype was recorded at least ten times. The J gene is TRBJ2-2, the V gene TRBV29-1, with 10 positions matching TRBD1. The germline gives CDR1 SQVTM, CDR2 ANQGSEA. CDR3 length equals 14 residues. V trimming: 6 bases; J trimming: 6 bases; junction bases outside the gene matches: 7. This CDR3 is CSVGAGTGAGELFF. The CDR3 coding sequence is TGCAGCGTGGGAGCCGGGACAGGGGCCGGGGAGCTGTTTTTT.

This clonotype came up a few times. The chain couples TRBV24-1 to TRBJ2-1, with a tentative D call TRBD1 (7 bases). Per the germline V gene, CDR1 is KGHDR and CDR2 is SFDVKD. V was trimmed by 0 bases and J by 3 bases, leaving 14 bases between them. CDR3 length equals 17 residues. CDR3 loop: CATSDLHAGGLYNEQFF. CDR3 sequence (DNA): TGTGCCACCAGTGATTTGCATGCAGGGGGGCTCTACAATGAGCAGTTCTTC.

This clonotype has only a few counts. CDR3 loop: CASSQEAGQRLYRTDEQFF. For the CDR3, the DNA is TGCGCCAGCAGCCAAGAAGCAGGACAGCGCCTATACAGAACCGATGAGCAGTTCTTC. The chain carries TRBV4-3 and TRBJ2-1, with D perhaps TRBD1 (6 bases). Trimming took 0 bases from V and 8 from J, leaving 26 bases between them. The germline gives CDR1 LGHNA, CDR2 YSLEER. The CDR3 contains 19 residues.

This clonotype has more than one count but fewer than ten. V and J are TRBV30 and TRBJ2-5; D is possibly TRBD2 (5 bases). V lost 1 base to trimming and J lost 2 bases, with 8 bases between them. The CDR3 extends over 13 amino acids. CDR1 is GTSNPN, CDR2 SVGIG, per germline (reference sequence). The CDR3 DNA sequence: TGTGCCTGGAGTGCGCGCGGGCAAGAGACCCAGTACTTC. As protein: CAWSARGQETQYF.

This clonotype came up many times. The gene calls are TRBV4-3 and TRBJ2-1; either TRBD1 or TRBD2 may supply D (5 bases each). The CDR3 consists of 15 residues. V lost 0 bases to trimming and J lost 2 bases, with 8 bases between them. CDR1 is LGHNA, CDR2 YSLEER, per germline. CDR3 DNA sequence: TGCGCCAGCAGCCAAGAAGGGACCGCCTACAATGAGCAGTTCTTC. This sequence encodes CASSQEGTAYNEQFF.

This clonotype was detected only a few times. The V and J genes are TRBV19 and TRBJ2-6, with no clear D. This CDR3 comprises 15 residues. CDR1 and CDR2 from the germline V gene are LNHDA and SQIVND (reference sequence). Between the trimmed V and J ends, which lost 3 bases and 0 bases, there was a span of 6 bases. The chain's CDR3 is CASSMSASGANVLTF. The CDR3 nucleotides are TGTGCCAGTAGTATGTCAGCCTCTGGGGCCAACGTCCTGACTTTC.

This clonotype has just a few counts. The chain couples TRBV4-2 to TRBJ2-3, with D unresolved. This CDR3 has 15 residues. V lost 0 bases and J 0 bases, leaving 7 bases between the germline ends. The germline V gene has CDR1 LGHNA and CDR2 YNFKEQ. CDR3 sequence: CASSQEGSSTDTQYF. CDR3 sequence (DNA): TGTGCCAGCAGCCAAGAGGGATCCAGCACAGATACGCAGTATTTT.

Worth noting for this clonotype: One junction end disagrees with the germline gene, perhaps due to a read error. The chain couples TRBV12-3 or TRBV12-4 to TRBJ2-3; TRBD2 matches 7 bases. The CDR3 extends over 14 amino acids. CDR3 nucleotide sequence: TGTGCCAGCAGTTTGCGGGAGAGCACAGATTCGCAGTATTTT. Translating it yields CASSLRESTDSQYF.

The chain joins TRBV5-6 to TRBJ1-1; possibly TRBD1 for D (6 bases). Germline V gene lookup returns CDR1 SGHDT and CDR2 YYEEEE. The germline V and J ends were trimmed by 3 bases and 4 bases, with 13 bases remaining between them. The CDR3 length is 14 residues. The CDR3 coding sequence is TGTGCCAGCAGCTGGGGACAACTGCGCACTGAAGCTTTCTTT. It codes for CASSWGQLRTEAFF.

This clonotype was seen only a few times. The chain is built from TRBV5-1 and TRBJ2-5; 10 bases are shared with TRBD1. The CDR3 is 14 residues long. Trimming cost V 6 bases and J 5 bases; bases outside gene matches: 7. Germline V gene lookup returns CDR1 SGHRS and CDR2 YFSETQ. CDR3 bases: TGCGCCAGCAACAGACAGGGGGCGCCGGAGACCCAGTACTTC. Encoded protein: CASNRQGAPETQYF. Using reference TRBV5-1 and TRBJ2-5 for the parts outside the CDR3, the full variable domain is KAGVTQTPRYLIKTRGQQVTLSCSPISGHRSVSWYQQTPGQGLQFLFEYFSETQRNKGNFPGRFSGRQFSNSRSEMNVSTLELGDSALYLCASNRQGAPETQYFGPGTRLLVL.